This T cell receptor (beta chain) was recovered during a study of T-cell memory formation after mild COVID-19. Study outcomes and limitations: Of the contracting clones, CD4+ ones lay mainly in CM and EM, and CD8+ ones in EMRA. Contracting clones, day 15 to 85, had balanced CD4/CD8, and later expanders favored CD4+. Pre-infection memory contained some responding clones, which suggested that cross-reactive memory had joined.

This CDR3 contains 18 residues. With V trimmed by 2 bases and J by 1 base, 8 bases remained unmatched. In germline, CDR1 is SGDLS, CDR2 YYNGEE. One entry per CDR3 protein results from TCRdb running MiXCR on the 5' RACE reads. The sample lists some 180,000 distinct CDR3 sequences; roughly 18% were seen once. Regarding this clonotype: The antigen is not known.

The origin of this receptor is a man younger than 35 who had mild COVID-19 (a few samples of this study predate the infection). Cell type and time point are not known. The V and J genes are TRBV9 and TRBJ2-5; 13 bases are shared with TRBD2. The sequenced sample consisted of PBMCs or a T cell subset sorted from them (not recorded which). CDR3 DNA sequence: TGTGCCAGCAGCGTGGGACTAGCGGGGAGGGTCTTCCAAGAGACCCAGTACTTC. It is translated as CASSVGLAGRVFQETQYF. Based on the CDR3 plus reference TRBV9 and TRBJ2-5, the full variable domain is DSGVTQTPKHLITATGQRVTLRCSPRSGDLSVYWYQQSLDQGLQFLIQYYNGEERAKGNILERFSAQQFPDLHSELNLSSLELGDSALYFCASSVGLAGRVFQETQYFGPGTRLLVL.